The 25 T cell receptor beta chains given below trace back to one sample, sequenced in a study of blood T cell repertoires in COVID-19. TCRdb keeps only in-frame clones here, not all; method: immunoSEQ multiplex PCR. The sample has more than 150,000 clones; 86% are singletons. Sequencing input: peripheral blood. Receptor source: a man between 65 and 85 years old with active or convalescent COVID-19.

This clone appeared a single time. The chain combines TRBV11-2 with TRBJ1-1, with D possibly TRBD1 on 6 matching bases. Trimming left V 5 bases short and J 3 bases short, with 10 bases between. The CDR3 runs to 13 residues. CDR1 and CDR2 from the germline V gene are SGHAT and FQNNGV. Here the CDR3 reads CASSTQGYTEAFF. The CDR3 DNA sequence: TGTGCCAGCAGCACACAGGGCTACACTGAAGCTTTCTTT.

The chain recombines TRBV3-1 (or the pseudogene TRBV3-2) with TRBJ1-6; no firm D call. The germline CDR1 and CDR2 sequences are LGHDT and YNNKEL (reference sequence). The CDR3 loop spans 12 amino acids. V was cut by 2 bases and J by 16 bases, with 12 bases left in between. The CDR3 nucleotides read TGTGCCAGCAGCCAAACCGGGAGACAACTCCACTTT. Translating gives CASSQTGRQLHF.

V gene TRBV3-1 (or the pseudogene TRBV3-2) combines with J gene TRBJ1-2, with D possibly TRBD1 on 5 matching bases. V dropped 1 base and J dropped 2 bases, with 11 bases sitting between them. The CDR3 totals 15 residues. From germline, CDR1 is LGHDT and CDR2 YNNKEL (reference sequence). CDR3 nucleotides: TGTGCCAGCAGCCAAGGTAGCAGGGTAAACTATGGCTACACCTTC. This translates into CASSQGSRVNYGYTF.

The chain is built from TRBV10-1 and TRBJ1-3; possible D gene TRBD1, 5 bases. Germline lookup yields CDR1 WNHNN and CDR2 SYGVQD (reference sequence). With 3 bases removed from V and 2 bases from J, the gap between germline ends came to 11 bases. The CDR3 contains 15 residues. CDR3 DNA sequence: TGCGCCAGCAGTGATCTCAGGGATCCTGGAAACACCATATATTTT. It yields the protein CASSDLRDPGNTIYF.

The chain joins TRBV7-9 to TRBJ2-4, with D unresolved. The CDR3 has 13 amino acids. From germline, CDR1 is SEHNR and CDR2 FQNEAQ (reference sequence). Deletions cut 2 bases from V and 6 bases from J, with 8 bases between. The CDR3 reads CASSLSNGNIQYF. CDR3 sequence (DNA): TGTGCCAGCAGCTTAAGTAACGGAAACATTCAGTACTTC.

The gene calls are TRBV12-5 and TRBJ1-1, with TRBD1 as a possible D gene (5 bases). CDR1 is LGHNT, CDR2 FRNRAP, per germline. The CDR3 runs 16 residues. V was pared by 2 bases and J by 4 bases, with 17 bases between. This CDR3 reads CASGLNRLLGGTEAFF. The CDR3 nucleotides are TGTGCTAGTGGTTTGAATAGACTTCTGGGGGGCACTGAAGCTTTCTTT.

The V and J genes are TRBV6-2 or TRBV6-3 and TRBJ2-7; the D gene is possibly TRBD1 (6 bases). V lost 3 bases to trimming and J lost 3 bases, with 9 bases between them. The germline V gene encodes CDR1 MNHEY and CDR2 SVGEGT. The length of the CDR3 is 13 residues. CDR3 coding DNA: TGTGCCAGCAGTTATGGGGGCTACTACGAGCAGTACTTC. Protein product: CASSYGGYYEQYF.

This clone occurred a few times. The J gene is TRBJ1-1, the V gene TRBV28; 7 bases map to TRBD1. The CDR3 spans 15 residues. The junction had 8 bases not matched to a gene; V was cut back by 7 bases and J by 0 bases. Germline CDR1 is MDHEN and CDR2 is SYDVKM. The DNA of the CDR3 is TGTGCCAGCACCCAAATGGGACAGTTGAACACTGAAGCTTTCTTT. Translation: CASTQMGQLNTEAFF.

The chain joins TRBV4-3 to TRBJ2-7, with D perhaps matching TRBD1 (6 bases). Germline V lookup: CDR1 LGHNA, CDR2 YSLEER. V was cut by 1 base and J by 4 bases, with 17 bases left in between. This CDR3 region has 16 residues. The CDR3 region is CASSQGTRGRGYEQYF. In nucleotides, the CDR3 is TGCGCCAGCAGCCAAGGAACGAGGGGAAGGGGGTACGAGCAGTACTTC.

The chain couples TRBV11-2 to TRBJ1-3, with unresolved D. In germline, CDR1 is SGHAT, CDR2 FQNNGV. The CDR3 totals 15 residues. The V end was cut by 4 bases, the J end by 0 bases, with 10 bases between. The CDR3 coding sequence is TGTGCCAGCAGCTATACCCGGAGCTCTGGAAACACCATATATTTT. It codes for CASSYTRSSGNTIYF.

This sequence joins TRBV19 and TRBJ1-5; 8 bases fit TRBD1. Germline V gene data show CDR1 as LNHDA and CDR2 as SQIVND (reference sequence). J was trimmed by 1 base and V by 2 bases; bases with no gene match: 1. The CDR3 sequence is 15 residues long. This CDR3 reads CASSIQGASNQPQHF. In DNA form, the CDR3 reads TGTGCCAGTAGTATACAGGGGGCGAGCAATCAGCCCCAGCATTTT.

V and J are TRBV5-1 and TRBJ1-1; 7 nucleotides match TRBD1. The germline V gene has CDR1 SGHRS and CDR2 YFSETQ. The CDR3 has 14 residues. Trimming removed 2 bases from V and 5 bases from J; junction bases left unmatched: 6. DNA for the CDR3: TGCGCCAGCAGCTTACAGGGGATGTGGACTGAAGCTTTCTTT. Translating it yields CASSLQGMWTEAFF. The whole variable domain, filled in from reference TRBV5-1 and TRBJ1-1, reads KAGVTQTPRYLIKTRGQQVTLSCSPISGHRSVSWYQQTPGQGLQFLFEYFSETQRNKGNFPGRFSGRQFSNSRSEMNVSTLELGDSALYLCASSLQGMWTEAFFGQGTRLTVV.

This rearrangement joins TRBV9 to TRBJ2-1, with 11 bases fitting TRBD2. This CDR3 contains 15 residues. Germline CDR1 is SGDLS and CDR2 is YYNGEE. Germline trimming cut 3 bases from V and 5 bases from J; bases unmatched to any gene: 4. This CDR3 is CASSAGTSGDNEQFF. The CDR3 DNA reads TGTGCCAGCAGCGCCGGGACTAGCGGCGACAATGAGCAGTTCTTC.

The CDR3 sequence: CASIKGSATEAFF. For the CDR3, the DNA is TGTGCCAGCATAAAGGGGTCGGCCACTGAAGCTTTCTTT. The chain uses TRBV6-5 and TRBJ1-1, with TRBD1 as a possible D gene (5 bases). Trimming removed 7 bases from V and 4 bases from J, with 13 bases in between. The CDR3 has 13 residues. Per the germline V gene, CDR1 is MNHEY and CDR2 is SVGAGI.

The V and J genes are TRBV15 and TRBJ2-1; TRBD2 matches at 8 bases. The trim removed 11 bases at V and 4 bases at J, leaving 10 bases unmatched. The CDR3 length is 14 residues. Germline CDR1 is LNHNV and CDR2 is YYDKDF (reference sequence). CDR3 sequence: CAARAGGGYNEQFF. CDR3 DNA: TGTGCCGCCCGGGCGGGGGGAGGTTACAATGAGCAGTTCTTC.

The chain links TRBV11-1 to TRBJ1-4; no clear D. CDR3 length: 11 residues. Between the trimmed V and J ends, which lost 1 base and 11 bases, there was a span of 5 bases. From germline, CDR1 is SGHAT and CDR2 FQDESV (reference sequence). CDR3 coding DNA: TGTGCCAGCAGCTTAGGCGGGAAACTGTTTTTT. Protein: CASSLGGKLFF.

This chain uses TRBV14 with TRBJ1-2; D might be TRBD1 (5 bases). V was clipped by 0 bases and J by 5 bases, with 7 bases between them. This CDR3 is 13 amino acids long. Germline CDR1 reads SGHDN; CDR2 reads FVKESK. CDR3 loop: CASSQDRQYGYTF. In DNA, the CDR3 is TGTGCCAGCAGCCAAGATCGACAGTATGGCTACACCTTC.

Concerning this clone itself: Other DNA sequences in this sample translate to the same CDR3. The chain links TRBV18 to TRBJ2-7; 10 bases match TRBD1. Germline V gene lookup returns CDR1 KGHSH and CDR2 LQKENI. With V trimmed by 3 bases and J by 4 bases, 3 bases remained unmatched. The CDR3 spans 14 residues. Here the CDR3 reads CASSPPGQGYEQYF. Here the CDR3 DNA reads TGTGCCAGCTCACCCCCGGGACAGGGGTACGAGCAGTACTTC.

The CDR3 DNA reads as TGTGCCAGCAGTTACACGGGGAGTAATGAAAAACTGTTTTTT. This encodes CASSYTGSNEKLFF. The V and J genes are TRBV6-5 and TRBJ1-4; no reliable D call. V was clipped by 2 bases and J by 4 bases, with 8 bases between them. This CDR3 spans 14 amino acids. Germline CDR1 and CDR2: MNHEY and SVGAGI.

This chain joins TRBV6-1 and TRBJ1-1, with D unresolved. The CDR3 totals 13 residues. Germline CDR1 and CDR2: MNHNS and SASEGT. Trimming pared 2 bases from V and 1 base from J, leaving 5 bases between. The DNA for the CDR3 is TGTGCCAGCAGTGAACAGTGGAACACTGAAGCTTTCTTT. It yields the protein CASSEQWNTEAFF.

The CDR3 DNA is TGTGCTAGTGGCCGCGAGGTTTTCTACGAGCAGTACTTC. It codes for CASGREVFYEQYF. The gene calls are TRBV12-5 and TRBJ2-7; D is uncertain. Trimming cost V 6 bases and J 3 bases, with 12 bases left between them. The CDR3 has 13 residues. CDR1 is LGHNT and CDR2 is FRNRAP in the germline V gene.

A word on this clone: In the same sample, other DNA sequences code for this CDR3. V usage is TRBV18 and J usage is TRBJ2-5; D call uncertain. The germline V gene encodes CDR1 KGHSH and CDR2 LQKENI. V was clipped by 6 bases and J by 5 bases, with 13 bases between them. CDR3 length: 13 residues. In DNA, the CDR3 is TGTGCCAGCTCCCCCGGTCAGAGGGAGACCCAGTACTTC. It codes for CASSPGQRETQYF.

This chain joins TRBV5-4 and TRBJ2-1; the match to TRBD2 covers 9 bases. J gave up 1 base and V 0 bases, and 11 bases lay outside the gene matches. Germline V gives CDR1 SGHNT, CDR2 YYREEE (reference sequence). This CDR3 comprises 19 residues. CDR3 DNA: TGTGCCAGCAGCTTGGATCGCGGGAGGGCCGCCCAATCCTACAATGAGCAGTTCTTC. This encodes CASSLDRGRAAQSYNEQFF. Based on the CDR3 plus reference TRBV5-4 and TRBJ2-1, the full variable domain is ETGVTQSPTHLIKTRGQQVTLRCSSQSGHNTVSWYQQALGQGPQFIFQYYREEENGRGNFPPRFSGLQFPNYSSELNVNALELDDSALYLCASSLDRGRAAQSYNEQFFGPGTRLTVL.

The chain joins TRBV6-2 or TRBV6-3 to TRBJ1-4, with 8 bases aligning to TRBD1. With V trimmed by 6 bases and J by 5 bases, 8 bases remained unmatched. The CDR3 is 15 residues long. Looked up from germline, CDR1 is MNHEY and CDR2 is SVGEGT. The CDR3 DNA is TGTGCCAGCAGCCGACAGGGGCGCCTCAATGAAAAACTGTTTTTT. Translating gives CASSRQGRLNEKLFF.

The V and J genes are TRBV30 and TRBJ1-1; 8 positions agree with TRBD1. CDR3 size: 14 residues. CDR1 and CDR2 from the germline V gene are GTSNPN and SVGIG (reference sequence). The J segment lost 5 bases and the V segment lost 3 bases, leaving 8 bases of the junction unmatched. The CDR3 DNA follows: TGTGCCTGGAGGCGGACAGGGATGGGGACTGAAGCTTTCTTT. Protein sequence: CAWRRTGMGTEAFF.